One sample yielded the 18 T cell receptor beta chains listed below, sequenced in a study of PD-1 blockade in classical Hodgkin lymphoma. Regarding time point: cycle 4 day 1 (C4D1), after around six weeks of nivolumab. The patients all showed relapse after autologous stem cell transplantation, while their brentuximab vedotin exposure varied. Starting with thawed PBMCs, CD4+ T cells were purified by magnetic negative selection. Assay: immunoSEQ multiplex PCR; the TCRdb copy retains only in-frame clones and omits some. The table includes about 13,000 clones, approximately 83% detected once. Sequenced here: CD4+ T cells from blood, sampled before the fourth cycle of nivolumab. These receptors were taken from a human donor with classical Hodgkin lymphoma.

V and J are TRBV28 and TRBJ2-3; TRBD2 agrees at 10 bases. The CDR3 loop spans 14 amino acids. From germline, CDR1 is MDHEN and CDR2 SYDVKM. The CDR3 reads CGSTRLAGGDTQYF. CDR3 coding DNA: TGTGGTAGCACAAGGTTAGCGGGGGGAGATACGCAGTATTTT.

V is TRBV10-2 and J is TRBJ2-2; no clear D gene. The germline V and J ends were trimmed by 3 bases and 3 bases, with 2 bases remaining between them. The CDR3 spans 12 residues. From germline, CDR1 is WSHSY and CDR2 SAAADI. The CDR3 region is CASSEYTGELFF. The DNA of the CDR3 is TGCGCCAGCAGTGAATACACCGGGGAGCTGTTTTTT.

The rearrangement joins TRBV19 to TRBJ1-2, with 7 positions matching TRBD1. The CDR3 spans 15 residues. V was pared by 5 bases and J by 3 bases, with 9 bases of the junction left unmatched. Germline values: CDR1 LNHDA, CDR2 SQIVND (reference sequence). CDR3: CASSPLQGLYYGYTF. The CDR3 coding sequence is TGTGCCAGTAGTCCATTACAGGGGCTCTACTATGGCTACACCTTC.

The chain links TRBV11-2 to TRBJ2-7; D not resolved. This CDR3 is built from 16 residues. Germline V gene data show CDR1 as SGHAT and CDR2 as FQNNGV. V was trimmed by 2 bases and J by 1 base, leaving 15 bases between them. This CDR3 reads CASSLNSFGRSYEQYF. CDR3 coding DNA: TGTGCCAGCAGCTTAAATAGTTTTGGGCGATCCTACGAGCAGTACTTC.

The rearrangement uses TRBV9 and TRBJ2-7; possible D gene TRBD2, 6 bases. The germline CDR1 and CDR2 sequences are SGDLS and YYNGEE. The CDR3 sequence is 15 residues long. Trimming removed 2 bases at V and 5 bases at J, with 17 bases between. The CDR3 sequence is CASSVRPGREHEQYF. The CDR3 DNA sequence: TGTGCCAGCAGCGTCCGACCAGGCCGGGAGCACGAGCAGTACTTC.

V usage is TRBV14 and J usage is TRBJ1-3; tentatively, D is TRBD1 (5 bases). The germline CDR1 and CDR2 sequences are SGHDN and FVKESK. V gave up 4 bases and J gave up 0 bases, with 19 bases separating them. The CDR3 runs 18 residues. In DNA form, the CDR3 reads TGTGCCAGCAGCCCCCCCGACCTCGGGGGGAGCTCTGGAAACACCATATATTTT. This encodes CASSPPDLGGSSGNTIYF.

The rearrangement links TRBV7-3 to TRBJ1-2; D call uncertain. This CDR3 region has 13 residues. Germline CDR1 SGHTA, CDR2 FQGTGA. The V end lost 3 bases, the J end lost 2 bases, and 7 bases lay between the germline ends. The CDR3 protein is CASSFDGNYGYTF. DNA of the CDR3: TGTGCCAGCAGCTTCGACGGGAACTATGGCTACACCTTC.

The V call is TRBV6-8, the J call TRBJ2-7, with D possibly called TRBD1 or TRBD2 (5 bases each). This CDR3 comprises 16 residues. The V end lost 4 bases, the J end lost 3 bases, and 19 bases lay between the germline ends. In germline, CDR1 is MNHGY, CDR2 SAAAGT. CDR3 coding DNA: TGTGCCAGCAGTTGGCCGGGGCAGACGAAATTCTACGAGCAGTACTTC. The encoded protein is CASSWPGQTKFYEQYF.

The J gene is TRBJ1-1, the V gene TRBV15; no clear D gene. Germline V gene sequence: CDR1 LNHNV, CDR2 YYDKDF (reference sequence). CDR3 length: 15 residues. Trimming cost V 0 bases and J 6 bases, with 14 bases left between them. This chain's CDR3 is CATSRERRVTSEAFF. DNA for the CDR3: TGTGCCACCAGCAGAGAGAGGCGGGTTACTTCTGAAGCTTTCTTT.

The chain combines TRBV2 with TRBJ1-1; the D is unclear. From germline, CDR1 is SNHLY and CDR2 FYNNEI. The germline V and J ends were trimmed by 6 bases and 4 bases, with 15 bases remaining between them. This CDR3 is built from 14 residues. CDR3 nucleotide sequence: TGTGCCAGCAGGCAAACGTGGAGTGGCACTGAAGCTTTCTTT. Its protein product is CASRQTWSGTEAFF.

This chain joins TRBV5-8 and TRBJ1-2, with D hard to call. CDR1 and CDR2 from the germline V gene are SGHTS and YDEGEE. This CDR3 spans 15 amino acids. CDR3 DNA: TGTGCACCCACCCCGCCGGGAGCCTATAACTATGGCTACACCTTC. It encodes CAPTPPGAYNYGYTF. The full variable domain, with the rest looked up from reference TRBV5-8 and TRBJ1-2, is EAGVTQSPTHLIKTRGQQATLRCSPISGHTSVYWYQQALGLGLQFLLWYDEGEERNRGNFPPRFSGRQFPNYSSELNVNALELEDSALYLCAPTPPGAYNYGYTFGSGTRLTVV.

The chain links TRBV28 to TRBJ1-1, with D hard to call. The CDR3 length is 12 residues. Deletions cut 6 bases from V and 5 bases from J, with 10 bases between. The germline V gene encodes CDR1 MDHEN and CDR2 SYDVKM. The DNA for the CDR3 is TGTGCCAGCAGCCTTCCATTGACTGAAGCTTTCTTT. It encodes CASSLPLTEAFF.

The J gene is TRBJ2-7, the V gene TRBV7-8, with a weak D call TRBD1 (5 bases). Trimming took off 3 bases at V and 3 bases at J, with 12 bases between the two ends. The CDR3 is 14 residues long. CDR1 is SGHVS and CDR2 is FQNEAQ in the germline V gene. The CDR3 DNA is TGTGCCAGCAGCTTGCAGGGAACCTTCTACGAGCAGTACTTC. Translation gives CASSLQGTFYEQYF.

The genes are TRBV27 and TRBJ2-7, with D perhaps TRBD1 or TRBD2 (6 bases each). This CDR3 has 15 residues. The germline V gene has CDR1 MNHEY and CDR2 SMNVEV (reference sequence). V shed 6 bases and J shed 5 bases, with 20 bases lying between them. CDR3 sequence (DNA): TGTGCCAGCAGAACCGTCGGGGGCCTCGGGGACGAGCAGTACTTC. Protein: CASRTVGGLGDEQYF.

The chain couples TRBV27 to TRBJ1-6, with TRBD1 as a possible D gene (6 bases). Germline V gives CDR1 MNHEY, CDR2 SMNVEV (reference sequence). V lost 5 bases, J lost 10 bases, and 24 bases lay in between. The CDR3 has 17 amino acids. The CDR3 here is CASSKNSWTVPSSPLHF. The CDR3 DNA reads TGTGCCAGCAGTAAAAATAGTTGGACAGTCCCCTCCTCACCCCTCCACTTT.

The CDR3 reads CASSSLSSGGLAVLQFF. The CDR3 DNA is TGTGCCAGCAGCTCCTTATCTAGCGGGGGACTGGCGGTTTTGCAGTTCTTC. This chain uses TRBV13 with TRBJ2-1; the match to TRBD2 covers 10 bases. CDR3 length: 17 amino acids. CDR1 and CDR2 (germline): PRHDT, FYEKMQ (reference sequence). J lost 12 bases, V lost 4 bases, and 18 bases had no gene match.

This chain links TRBV5-4 with TRBJ2-5, with D possibly matching TRBD1 (7 bases). The CDR3 sequence is 14 residues long. CDR1 is SGHNT, CDR2 YYREEE, per germline (reference sequence). V lost 3 bases to trimming and J lost 3 bases, with 12 bases between them. The CDR3 reads CASSSGGTEETQYF. CDR3 DNA: TGTGCCAGCAGCTCTGGGGGGACAGAAGAGACCCAGTACTTC. Full variable domain (missing parts from reference TRBV5-4 and TRBJ2-5): ETGVTQSPTHLIKTRGQQVTLRCSSQSGHNTVSWYQQALGQGPQFIFQYYREEENGRGNFPPRFSGLQFPNYSSELNVNALELDDSALYLCASSSGGTEETQYFGPGTRLLVL.

V and J are TRBV9 and TRBJ2-7; 12 nucleotides match TRBD2. The CDR3 length is 15 residues. The trim removed 0 bases at V and 7 bases at J, leaving 5 bases unmatched. Looked up from germline, CDR1 is SGDLS and CDR2 is YYNGEE. This CDR3 is CASSVGLAGVLEQYF. In DNA form, the CDR3 reads TGTGCCAGCAGCGTAGGACTAGCGGGAGTTTTGGAGCAGTACTTC.